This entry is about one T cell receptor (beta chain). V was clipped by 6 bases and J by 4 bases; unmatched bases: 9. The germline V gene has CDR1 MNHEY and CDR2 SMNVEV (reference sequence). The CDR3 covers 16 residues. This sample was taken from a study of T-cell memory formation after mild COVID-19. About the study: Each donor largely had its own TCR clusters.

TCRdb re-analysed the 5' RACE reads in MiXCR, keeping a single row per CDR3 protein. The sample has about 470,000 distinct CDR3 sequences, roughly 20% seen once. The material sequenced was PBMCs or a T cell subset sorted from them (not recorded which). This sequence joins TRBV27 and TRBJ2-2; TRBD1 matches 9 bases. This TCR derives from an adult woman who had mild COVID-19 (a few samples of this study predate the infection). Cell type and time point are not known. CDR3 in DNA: TGTGCCAGCAGGCACTTGGGACAGGGTTTCACCGGGGAGCTGTTTTTT. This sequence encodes CASRHLGQGFTGELFF.